This TCR beta chain stems from a study of graft-versus-host responses after intestinal transplantation. Study as a whole: Grafts that recipients had were multivisceral, liver-intestinal, or isolated intestinal transplants.

Using immunoSEQ multiplex PCR, the repertoire was profiled, and TCRdb retains in-frame clones only, with some absent. The sample contains approximately 77,000 clones, about nine tenths of which appear only once. Overall study results and limits: Those patients showing graft-donor T cell macrochimerism displayed high graft-versus-host to host-versus-graft clonal ratios in allografts. Recipient-marrow GvH clones were detected, some having first appeared in ileum or blood.

Germline V gene lookup returns CDR1 MDHEN and CDR2 SYDVKM. V lost 5 bases, J lost 3 bases, and 15 bases lay in between. The CDR3 runs 15 residues. About this clone itself: Its antigen is currently unknown.

The clonotype comes from a human patient who received an intestinal transplant, so some T cells may come from the graft donor. V and J are TRBV28 and TRBJ2-3; D remains unclear. This specimen was PBMCs, taken 98 days after intestinal transplantation. CDR3 in DNA: TGTGCCAGCAGTCCAAGCAATTGGGGAACAGATACGCAGTATTTT. Encoded protein: CASSPSNWGTDTQYF.